This TCR beta chain came from a study of vaccination effects on CD4 cells after COVID-19. At the level of the study: After the second dose, samples were taken at median day 72.

Study observations and caveats: Common cold coronaviruses were cross-recognized by only 1 of 255 vaccine-induced clones in healthy vaccinees.

With 10 to 11 days of culture completed, CD4+ T cells were isolated. Everyone in the study got two shots of either the BNT162b2 or mRNA-1273 vaccine. None of these healthy vaccinees had been infected with SARS-CoV-2 before vaccination. Per the germline V gene, CDR1 is MNHNS and CDR2 is SASEGT. The junction had 6 bases not matched to a gene; V was cut back by 5 bases and J by 2 bases. This CDR3 is built from 14 residues. As concerns this clone: Its antigen remains unidentified.

The protocol was immunoSEQ multiplex PCR, while the TCRdb copy is restricted to in-frame clones and leaves out a portion. The sample lists roughly 41,000 clones, around 73% occurring once. The sequence derives from a human donor who received a COVID-19 vaccine. The chain recombines TRBV6-1 with TRBJ2-7; 7 bases match TRBD1. Sequenced here: CD4+ T cells from PBMCs cultured without peptide, sampled after COVID-19 vaccination. The CDR3 DNA sequence: TGTGCCAGCAGTTCCCCCGGGACAGCCTACGAGCAGTACTTC. The encoded protein is CASSSPGTAYEQYF.